The source of this T cell receptor beta chain is a study of blood T cell repertoires in COVID-19. Overall study: The samples span acute and convalescent COVID-19 from the United States, Italy and Spain. T cells, B-cell-depleted T cells, or PBMCs supplied cDNA or gDNA.

Original methodology: By means of reference gene primer amplification, nucleated cell counts were estimated. Sequencing used immunoSEQ multiplex PCR; TCRdb keeps in-frame clones, though not all of them. The V and J calls and the clone size are those of that table, but D and trimming were determined from the DNA. This table holds some 270,000 clones, about 89% found once. The CDR3 totals 15 residues. Germline CDR1 LNHNV, CDR2 YYDKDF (reference sequence). With 1 base clipped from V and 4 bases from J, the junction kept 3 bases outside the gene matches. The sample taken for sequencing was peripheral blood. The sequence derives from a woman aged 55-70 years who had recovered from COVID-19. The rearrangement uses TRBV15 and TRBJ2-2; TRBD1 aligns across 7 bases. This chain's CDR3 is CATSRGSGGTGELFF. The CDR3 nucleotides read TGTGCCACCAGCAGAGGATCAGGGGGCACCGGGGAGCTGTTTTTT. The variable domain in full, with the rest retrieved from reference TRBV15 and TRBJ2-2, is DAMVIQNPRYQVTQFGKPVTLSCSQTLNHNVMYWYQQKSSQAPKLLFHYYDKDFNNEADTPDNFQSRRPNTSFCFLDIRSPGLGDTAMYLCATSRGSGGTGELFFGEGSRLTVL.